These T cell receptor beta chains were read from a single sample in a study of blood T cell repertoires in COVID-19. Repertoires were generated with immunoSEQ multiplex PCR, while TCRdb's copy carries only in-frame clones and drops some. This repertoire shows 100,000 to 150,000 clones, more than 75% found once; its top ten account for around 10%. The sample consisted of peripheral blood. The receptors were gathered from a woman in her 70s with COVID-19, enrolled during active disease. The CDR3 runs from the conserved cysteine through the conserved F or W. A D gene is named only where the DNA matches it firmly. The size field is filled for only some rows; it gives once, few, many or a size class.

d_gene,v_gene,j_gene,abundance,CDR3nt,CDR3aa
-,TRBV28,TRBJ1-1,-,TGTGCCAGCAGGGGGGCCGTGAACACTGAAGCTTTCTTT,CASRGAVNTEAFF
-,TRBV12-3/TRBV12-4,TRBJ1-1,-,TGTGCCAGCAGTCCCAGTAATGAAGCTTTCTTT,CASSPSNEAFF
TRBD1,TRBV6-5,TRBJ2-1,-,TGTGCCAGCAGTTACACTCAGGACAGGGAGAAGCAGTTCTTC,CASSYTQDREKQFF
-,TRBV5-1,TRBJ1-1,-,TGCGCCAGCAGCTTGGCCCAGGTTCGGGGGACTGAAGCTTTCTTT,CASSLAQVRGTEAFF
-,TRBV18,TRBJ2-2,once,TGTGCCAGCTCACCAGTCCAGAACACCGGGGAGCTGTTTTTT,CASSPVQNTGELFF
-,TRBV6-1,TRBJ1-1,-,TGTGCCAGCAGTGACAGGGGAGTCCGCACTGAAGCTTTCTTT,CASSDRGVRTEAFF
TRBD1,TRBV18,TRBJ1-2,-,TGTGCCAGCTCCCCACGAGATAGGGACAGGGACTACACCTTC,CASSPRDRDRDYTF
TRBD1,TRBV2,TRBJ2-7,-,TGTGCCAGCAGCGGAGTGAGTAAGGGACAGGGTCACTTC,CASSGVSKGQGHF
TRBD2,TRBV28,TRBJ2-1,-,TGTGCCAGCAGTTTGATCCAGCGGGGGGTGACGGTTGGGCAGTTCTTC,CASSLIQRGVTVGQFF
-,TRBV27,TRBJ1-1,-,TGTGCCAGCAGTCACTTAGGGAGCACTGAAGCTTTCTTT,CASSHLGSTEAFF
-,TRBV19,TRBJ1-5,-,TGTGCCAGTAGTATTGAGACGGGTCCCAATCAGCCCCAGCATTTT,CASSIETGPNQPQHF
TRBD1,TRBV4-1,TRBJ1-2,-,TGCGCCAGCAGACAAAACACCCTGGGACAGAACTATGGCTACACCTTC,CASRQNTLGQNYGYTF
TRBD1,TRBV5-4,TRBJ2-1,-,TGTGCCAGCAGCCCAGGGACAGGGGGTTACAATGAGCAGTTCTTC,CASSPGTGGYNEQFF
TRBD1,TRBV5-8,TRBJ1-4,-,TGTGCCAGCAGCTTCGAGGACAGGGCTAATGAAAAACTGTTTTTT,CASSFEDRANEKLFF
-,TRBV7-9,TRBJ2-3,once,TGTGCCAGCAGCCACTGGACTGCCCCCGCAGATACGCAGTATTTT,CASSHWTAPADTQYF
-,TRBV28,TRBJ1-6,-,TGTGCCAGCAGACTTGCAGGGGATCAGGGGTCCCTCCACTTT,CASRLAGDQGSLHF
-,TRBV2,TRBJ1-1,-,TGTGCCAGCAGGCACGAAGGGGACACTGAAGCTTTCTTT,CASRHEGDTEAFF
TRBD1,TRBV5-4,TRBJ2-7,few,TGTGCCAGCAGCTGGATCGGGACAGGGGTGAACGAGCAGTACTTC,CASSWIGTGVNEQYF
TRBD2,TRBV14,TRBJ2-1,-,TGTGCCAGCAGCCAAGTTGTGCGGGGGGGCCTACTTTCCTACAATGAGCAGTTCTTC,CASSQVVRGGLLSYNEQFF
-,TRBV3-1/TRBV3-2,TRBJ1-1,-,TGTGCCAGCAGTAGGGGTAGGAACACTGAAGCTTTCTTT,CASSRGRNTEAFF
TRBD2,TRBV27,TRBJ2-3,-,TGTGCCAGCAACTTTCTAGCGGGGGGACCCCTTAGCACAGATACGCAGTATTTT,CASNFLAGGPLSTDTQYF
-,TRBV2,TRBJ1-3,-,TGTGCCAGCAGTGAAAACCCAGGAATCACTGGAAACACCATATATTTT,CASSENPGITGNTIYF
-,TRBV2,TRBJ2-2,few,TGTGCCAGCAGTCTCAGGGCCACCGGGGAGCTGTTTTTT,CASSLRATGELFF
-,TRBV16,TRBJ2-6,-,TGTGCCAGCACGCCGAGTGGGCAGGCGACCTCTGGGGCCAACGTCCTGACTTTC,CASTPSGQATSGANVLTF
TRBD1,TRBV30,TRBJ2-1,once,TGTGCCTGGACTCCGGACAGGGCAGGGAATGAGCAGTTCTTC,CAWTPDRAGNEQFF
-,TRBV5-4,TRBJ2-3,-,TGTGCCAGCAGCTTGATGGCCCTCGCAGATACGCAGTATTTT,CASSLMALADTQYF
TRBD1,TRBV10-3,TRBJ1-1,once,TGTGCCATCACGGACAGGGACACTGAAGCTTTCTTT,CAITDRDTEAFF
-,TRBV7-8,TRBJ1-5,-,TGTGCCAGCAGCGATAGAAACGGTCAGCCCCAGCATTTT,CASSDRNGQPQHF
-,TRBV3-1/TRBV3-2,TRBJ1-1,once,TGTGCCAGCAGCCAACCGACAGGCTCGGCTTTCTTT,CASSQPTGSAFF
-,TRBV2,TRBJ1-4,-,TGTGCCAGCAGAGAAGATTGGTCAGGGAATGAAAAACTGTTTTTT,CASREDWSGNEKLFF
TRBD2,TRBV7-3,TRBJ2-1,-,TGTGCCAGCAGCTCGACTAGCGGGGTTTACAATGAGCAGTTCTTC,CASSSTSGVYNEQFF
TRBD1,TRBV28,TRBJ1-5,-,TGTGCCAGCAGTTACGGGACAGGACGCAATCAGCCCCAGCATTTT,CASSYGTGRNQPQHF
-,TRBV6-6,TRBJ1-3,-,TGTGCCAGCACCGAAGTGACAGTCTCTGGAAACACCATATATTTT,CASTEVTVSGNTIYF
-,TRBV6-6,TRBJ2-3,few,TGTGCCAGCAGCACCGGCACAGGGTCCACAGATACGCAGTATTTT,CASSTGTGSTDTQYF
TRBD1,TRBV19,TRBJ1-1,-,TGTGCCAGTAGTATCCACAGGGGGCTAGACACTGAAGCTTTCTTT,CASSIHRGLDTEAFF
-,TRBV30,TRBJ2-1,-,TGTGCCACCAGCGGGCCCCCCTACAATGAGCAGTTCTTC,CATSGPPYNEQFF
-,TRBV7-2,TRBJ2-4,-,TGTGCCAGCAGCTTCGGCTTCGGGGGAAACATTCAGTACTTC,CASSFGFGGNIQYF
TRBD2,TRBV28,TRBJ2-5,-,TGTGCCAGCAACATTAATGGGGCTAGCGGGGCAGTGGGAGAGACCCAGTACTTC,CASNINGASGAVGETQYF
-,TRBV4-1,TRBJ1-1,-,TGCGCCAGCAGCCGGTTCGGACAGCCGAACACTGAAGCTTTCTTT,CASSRFGQPNTEAFF
TRBD1,TRBV28,TRBJ2-7,-,TGTGCCAGCGGGACAGGGGATCCCTACGAGCAGTACTTC,CASGTGDPYEQYF
-,TRBV6-5,TRBJ1-6,many,TGTGCCAGCAGATTCGACAGGCTTATGGCACCCCTCCACTTT,CASRFDRLMAPLHF
TRBD1,TRBV19,TRBJ1-6,-,TGTGCCAGTAGTACGGGACAGGGGAATTCACCCCTCCACTTT,CASSTGQGNSPLHF
TRBD2,TRBV6-5,TRBJ2-7,-,TGTGCCAGCAGTACGGGACGGGAGGGCTACGAGCAGTACTTC,CASSTGREGYEQYF
-,TRBV24-1,TRBJ2-1,once,TGTGCCACCAGTCGGGACTACAATGAGCAGTTCTTC,CATSRDYNEQFF
-,TRBV3-1/TRBV3-2,TRBJ1-1,-,TGTGCCAGCAGCCAAGCAGGTACTGAAGCTTTCTTT,CASSQAGTEAFF
TRBD2,TRBV15,TRBJ2-5,-,TGTGCCACCAGTATCAACCCGGGACTAGAGGAGACCCAGTACTTC,CATSINPGLEETQYF
-,TRBV10-3,TRBJ2-1,-,TGTGCCATCAGTGAGTTTGGGTGGACAGAAGATGACAATGAGCAGTTCTTC,CAISEFGWTEDDNEQFF
TRBD1,TRBV19,TRBJ1-2,few,TGTGCCAGTGGGACAGGAGGCTACACCTTC,CASGTGGYTF
TRBD1,TRBV5-1,TRBJ2-2,-,TGCGCCAGCAGCCCGACGGGACAGGCCGCCGGGGAGCTGTTTTTT,CASSPTGQAAGELFF
-,TRBV28,TRBJ1-4,few,TGTGCCAGCAGCGGGGGGGATGAAAAACTGTTTTTT,CASSGGDEKLFF
-,TRBV9,TRBJ2-3,-,TGTGCCAGCAGCGTAGGGAATGGCAGGGCGAGCACAGATACGCAGTATTTT,CASSVGNGRASTDTQYF
TRBD1,TRBV12-3/TRBV12-4,TRBJ2-7,-,TGTGCCAGCAGAACAGGGGATCTTCTCGAGCAGTACTTC,CASRTGDLLEQYF
-,TRBV5-6,TRBJ1-4,once,TGTGCCAGCCAGAGAGGGGGTAATGAAAAACTGTTTTTT,CASQRGGNEKLFF